Included here is one T cell receptor beta chain sequence, with context. Per the study methods: Scientists estimated how many nucleated cells there were by amplifying reference gene primers. Sequencing was performed with immunoSEQ multiplex PCR; in TCRdb, only in-frame clones are kept and a portion is missing. V, J and clone size were drawn from that table, and D and trimming were deduced from the DNA. Among over 130,000 clones listed, about 85% were seen once. This sample was taken from a study of blood T cell repertoires in COVID-19. Looking at the study overall: COVID-19 samples from acute and convalescent phases originated in the United States, Italy and Spain. Sources were T cells, B-cell-depleted T cells, or PBMCs; the material itself was cDNA or gDNA.

J gave up 6 bases and V 0 bases, and 5 bases lay outside the gene matches. Germline CDR1 SGDLS, CDR2 YYNGEE. The CDR3 has 14 amino acids. In Seattle, patients joined the study during active infection and were tracked longitudinally. The V gene is TRBV9, the J gene TRBJ1-2; TRBD1 agrees at 7 bases. Sequencing used peripheral blood. The clonotype comes from a human donor with COVID-19, enrolled during active disease. The donor label of this sample is uncertain. The CDR3 DNA reads as TGTGCCAGCAGCGTAGCAGGGGGGCCCGATGGCTACACCTTC. Translation: CASSVAGGPDGYTF.